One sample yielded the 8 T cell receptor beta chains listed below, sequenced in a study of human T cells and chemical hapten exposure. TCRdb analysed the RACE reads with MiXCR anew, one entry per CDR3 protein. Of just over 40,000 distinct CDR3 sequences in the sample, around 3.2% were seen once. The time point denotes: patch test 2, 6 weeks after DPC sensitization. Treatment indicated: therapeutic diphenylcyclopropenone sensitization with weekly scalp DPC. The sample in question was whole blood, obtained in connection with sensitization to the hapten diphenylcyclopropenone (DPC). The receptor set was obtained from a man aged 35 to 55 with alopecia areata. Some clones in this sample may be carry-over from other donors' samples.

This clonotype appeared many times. The CDR3 region is CASSHLAGSLNEQFF. The CDR3, as DNA: TGTGCCAGCAGCCATTTAGCGGGAAGCTTGAATGAGCAGTTCTTC. The V call is TRBV7-3, the J call TRBJ2-1, with TRBD2 matching over 8 bases. Looked up from germline, CDR1 is SGHTA and CDR2 is FQGTGA. After removal of 5 bases from V and 7 bases from J, the junction contained 10 bases not matched to a gene. CDR3 size: 15 residues.

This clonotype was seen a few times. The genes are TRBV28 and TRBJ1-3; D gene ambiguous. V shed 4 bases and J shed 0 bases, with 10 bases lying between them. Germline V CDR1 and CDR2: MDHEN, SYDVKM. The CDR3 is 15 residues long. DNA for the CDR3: TGTGCCAGCAGTTCGCCAGGTTCCTCTGGAAACACCATATATTTT. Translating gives CASSSPGSSGNTIYF. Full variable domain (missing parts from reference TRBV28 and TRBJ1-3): DVKVTQSSRYLVKRTGEKVFLECVQDMDHENMFWYRQDPGLGLRLIYFSYDVKMKEKGDIPEGYSVSREKKERFSLILESASTNQTSMYLCASSSPGSSGNTIYFGEGSWLTVV.

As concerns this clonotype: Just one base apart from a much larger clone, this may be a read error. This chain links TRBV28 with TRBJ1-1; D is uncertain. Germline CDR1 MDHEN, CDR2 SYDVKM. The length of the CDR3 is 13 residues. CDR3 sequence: CVSSEAGNTEAFF. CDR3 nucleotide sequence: TGTGTCAGCAGTGAGGCGGGGAACACTGAAGCTTTCTTT.

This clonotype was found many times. As DNA, the CDR3 is TGCAGTGCTAGAGATCGCGGGGATGAGCAGTTCTTC. Amino acid sequence: CSARDRGDEQFF. The gene calls are TRBV20-1 and TRBJ2-1, with a possible D match to TRBD2 (6 bases). The germline V and J ends were trimmed by 0 bases and 8 bases, with 8 bases remaining between them. Germline-derived CDR1 and CDR2 are DFQATT and SNEGSKA (reference sequence). This CDR3 is 12 amino acids long.

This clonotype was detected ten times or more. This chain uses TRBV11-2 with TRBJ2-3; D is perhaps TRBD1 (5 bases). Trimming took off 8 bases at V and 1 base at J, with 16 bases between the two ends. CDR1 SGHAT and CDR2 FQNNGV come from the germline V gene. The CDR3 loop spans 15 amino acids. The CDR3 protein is CASSPKGLGTDTQYF. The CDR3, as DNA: TGTGCCAGCTCACCAAAGGGGTTGGGCACAGATACGCAGTATTTT.

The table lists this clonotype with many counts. CDR3 coding DNA: TGTGCCAGCTGGTCCTTCGTGGCCGGGGAGCTGTTTTTT. The encoded protein is CASWSFVAGELFF. The gene calls are TRBV28 and TRBJ2-2, with unresolved D. CDR3 length: 13 amino acids. The V gene lost 8 bases and the J gene lost 6 bases, with 13 bases spanning the gap. Germline V gene lookup returns CDR1 MDHEN and CDR2 SYDVKM.

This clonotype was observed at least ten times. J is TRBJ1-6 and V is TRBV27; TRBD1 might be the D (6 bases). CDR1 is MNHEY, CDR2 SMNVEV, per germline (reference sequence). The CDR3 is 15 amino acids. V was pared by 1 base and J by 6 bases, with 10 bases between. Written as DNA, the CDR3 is TGTGCCAGCAGTTTATTGCAGGGGTCTAATTCACCCCTCCACTTT. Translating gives CASSLLQGSNSPLHF.

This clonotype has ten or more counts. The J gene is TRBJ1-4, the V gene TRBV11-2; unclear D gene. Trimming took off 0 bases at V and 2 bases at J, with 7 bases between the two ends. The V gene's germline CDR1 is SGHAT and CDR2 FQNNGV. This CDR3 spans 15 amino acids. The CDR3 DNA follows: TGTGCCAGCAGCTTAGATGGACTTACTAATGAAAAACTGTTTTTT. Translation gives CASSLDGLTNEKLFF.